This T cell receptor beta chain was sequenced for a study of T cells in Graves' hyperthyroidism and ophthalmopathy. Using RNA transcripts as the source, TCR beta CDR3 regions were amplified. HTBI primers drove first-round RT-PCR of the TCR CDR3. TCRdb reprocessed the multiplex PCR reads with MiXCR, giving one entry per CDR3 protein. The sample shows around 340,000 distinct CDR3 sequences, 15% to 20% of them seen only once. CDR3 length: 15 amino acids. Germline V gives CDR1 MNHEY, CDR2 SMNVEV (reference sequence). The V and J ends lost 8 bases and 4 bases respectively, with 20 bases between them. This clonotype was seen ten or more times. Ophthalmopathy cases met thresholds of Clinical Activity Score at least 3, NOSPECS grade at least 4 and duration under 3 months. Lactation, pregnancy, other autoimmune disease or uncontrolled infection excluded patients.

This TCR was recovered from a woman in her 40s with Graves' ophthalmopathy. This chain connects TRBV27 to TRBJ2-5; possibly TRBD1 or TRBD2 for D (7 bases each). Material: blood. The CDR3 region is CASAWGGGVGETQYF. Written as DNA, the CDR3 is TGTGCCAGCGCCTGGGGAGGGGGCGTCGGAGAGACCCAGTACTTC.